The T cell receptor gamma chain under discussion was sequenced for a study of γδ T cells in repeated Plasmodium falciparum infection. As for the study in general: Malian repertoires were sampled cross-sectionally without transmission and longitudinally through febrile malaria.

The germline V gene encodes CDR1 EGSNGY and CDR2 YDSYNSKV. With V trimmed by 0 bases and J by 7 bases, 6 bases remained unmatched. The CDR3 covers 13 residues. Vgamma9/Vdelta2+ and Vdelta2-negative gammadelta T cells were flow-sorted from PBMC for bulk sequencing. TCRdb reanalyzed the multiplex PCR reads using CATT. Seen here are tens of thousands of gamma-chain clones, 2.5% to 3.5% observed once, and the top ten hold roughly a third. Regarding this clone: The protein held in TCRdb is that of a much larger clone and does not match this DNA's translation at residue 8, likely because of a read error; the protein shown is translated from the DNA.

This TCR was recovered from a pool of human donors (malaria-infected and uninfected, not separated). Sequencing was done on a sample of gamma-delta T cells from blood. V is TRGV2 and J is TRGJ1 or TRGJ2. TCRdb gives no J gene; it was assigned here by matching the DNA to germline. The CDR3 DNA follows: TGTGCCACCTGGGACGGGCAACGATATAAGAAACTCTTT. Translated, it gives CATWDGQRYKKLF.